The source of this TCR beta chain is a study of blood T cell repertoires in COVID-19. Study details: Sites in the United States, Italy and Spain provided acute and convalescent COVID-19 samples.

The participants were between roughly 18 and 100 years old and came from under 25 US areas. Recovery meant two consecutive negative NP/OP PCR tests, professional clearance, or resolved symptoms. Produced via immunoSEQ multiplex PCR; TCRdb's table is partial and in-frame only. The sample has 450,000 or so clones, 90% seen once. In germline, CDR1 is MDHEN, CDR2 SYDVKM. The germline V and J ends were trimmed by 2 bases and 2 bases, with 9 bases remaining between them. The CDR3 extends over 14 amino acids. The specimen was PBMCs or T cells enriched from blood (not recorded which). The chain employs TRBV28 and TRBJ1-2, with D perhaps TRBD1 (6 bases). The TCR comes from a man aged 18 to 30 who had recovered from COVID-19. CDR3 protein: CASSLQTGNYGYTF. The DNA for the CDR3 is TGTGCCAGCAGTTTACAAACAGGGAACTATGGCTACACCTTC.